The 4 T cell receptor beta chains reported below all come from one sample, sequenced in a study of human T cells and chemical hapten exposure. The time point is: pre-sensitization, week 0. The treatment is: therapeutic diphenylcyclopropenone sensitization with weekly scalp DPC. Before extraction, the whole blood was not fractionated, and total RNA was taken from it. TCRdb reprocessed the RACE reads via MiXCR and lists one record per CDR3 protein. The sample records just under 35,000 distinct CDR3 sequences, 10% being singletons. This specimen was whole blood, taken in connection with sensitization to the hapten diphenylcyclopropenone (DPC). These receptors all stem from a man aged 45-65 years with alopecia areata. Some clones in this sample may be carry-over from other donors' samples.

This clonotype was recorded many times. This rearrangement joins TRBV7-9 to TRBJ2-1, with 10 nucleotides matching TRBD2. The CDR3 sequence is 16 residues long. Germline CDR1 SEHNR, CDR2 FQNEAQ (reference sequence). The V gene end was trimmed by 0 bases and the J gene end by 8 bases; junction bases not matched to a gene: 7. DNA for the CDR3: TGTGCCAGCAGCTTAGCGCAAGGGGGACTAGCGCATGAGCAGTTCTTC. Its protein is CASSLAQGGLAHEQFF.

There are many counts of this clonotype. The V and J genes are TRBV7-9 and TRBJ2-1, with 9 nucleotides matching TRBD2. This CDR3 has 17 residues. Trimming took 4 bases from V and 3 from J; bases not matched to a gene: 10. The germline V gene encodes CDR1 SEHNR and CDR2 FQNEAQ (reference sequence). In DNA, the CDR3 is TGTGCCAGCAGCTCCCATTGGACTAGCGAATTCTACAATGAGCAGTTCTTC. Its protein is CASSSHWTSEFYNEQFF.

This clonotype was seen more than once but under ten times. This chain connects TRBV6-6 to TRBJ2-7; TRBD1 might be the D (5 bases). Trimming left V 4 bases short and J 2 bases short, with 6 bases between. This CDR3 region has 12 residues. Germline V gene sequence: CDR1 MNHNY, CDR2 SVGAGI (reference sequence). The CDR3 is CASSWTTYEQYF. In DNA form, the CDR3 reads TGTGCCAGCAGTTGGACAACCTACGAGCAGTACTTC.

The sample holds many counts of this clonotype. The chain carries TRBV4-1 and TRBJ1-2; D is unclear. The CDR3 is made up of 14 amino acids. Germline V gene data show CDR1 as MGHRA and CDR2 as YSYEKL. Between the trimmed V and J ends, which lost 0 bases and 6 bases, there was a span of 11 bases. In nucleotides, the CDR3 is TGCGCCAGCAGCCAAGAAACCTGGACGGATGGCTACACCTTC. This codes for CASSQETWTDGYTF.